This T cell receptor beta chain was found in a study of Ad26.COV2.S vaccination and SARS-CoV-2 variants. About the study: Each vaccinee took Ad26.COV2.S intramuscularly, once or twice 56 days apart. Study-level findings and limits: Similar non-spike TCR breadth was seen in vaccine and placebo recipients.

Repertoires were generated with immunoSEQ multiplex PCR, while TCRdb's copy carries only in-frame clones and drops some. Seen here are 440,000 or so clones, about 89% observed once, and the top ten hold 1.5% to 2%. For this clone: The antigen is not known.

As to treatment: some 20 received Ad26.COV2.S at low or high dose, single or two shots; a few received placebo; per-sample allocation not given. Samples were taken on day 63 after the first vaccine or placebo injection. Participants' vaccine, an Ad26 vector, delivered Wuhan-strain SARS-CoV-2 spike. The source is a person between 18 and 65 years old who received the Ad26.COV2.S COVID-19 vaccine or a placebo. Sequencing was performed on peripheral blood, taken in a trial of Ad26.COV2.S vaccine versus placebo.

In nucleotides, the CDR3 is TGTGCCATCAGTGAAGGGGGGAGGGGAGATAATTCACCCCTCCACTTT. This translates into CAISEGGRGDNSPLHF. V is TRBV10-3 and J is TRBJ1-6, with a tentative D call TRBD1 (6 bases). The CDR3 contains 16 residues. Germline CDR1 is ENHRY and CDR2 is SYGVKD. V was clipped by 3 bases and J by 5 bases, with 14 bases between them.